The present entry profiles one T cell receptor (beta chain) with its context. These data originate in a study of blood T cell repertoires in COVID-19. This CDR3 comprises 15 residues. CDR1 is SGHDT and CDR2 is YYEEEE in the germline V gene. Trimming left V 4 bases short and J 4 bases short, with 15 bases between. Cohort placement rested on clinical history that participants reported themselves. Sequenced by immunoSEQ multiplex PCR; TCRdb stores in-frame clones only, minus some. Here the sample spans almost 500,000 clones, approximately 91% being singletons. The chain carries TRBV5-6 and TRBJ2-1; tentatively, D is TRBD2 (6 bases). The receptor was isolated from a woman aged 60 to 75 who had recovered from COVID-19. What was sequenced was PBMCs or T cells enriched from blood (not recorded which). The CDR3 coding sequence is TGTGCCAGCAGCCGGCGGGGCGGAGGGTACAATGAGCAGTTCTTC. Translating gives CASSRRGGGYNEQFF.